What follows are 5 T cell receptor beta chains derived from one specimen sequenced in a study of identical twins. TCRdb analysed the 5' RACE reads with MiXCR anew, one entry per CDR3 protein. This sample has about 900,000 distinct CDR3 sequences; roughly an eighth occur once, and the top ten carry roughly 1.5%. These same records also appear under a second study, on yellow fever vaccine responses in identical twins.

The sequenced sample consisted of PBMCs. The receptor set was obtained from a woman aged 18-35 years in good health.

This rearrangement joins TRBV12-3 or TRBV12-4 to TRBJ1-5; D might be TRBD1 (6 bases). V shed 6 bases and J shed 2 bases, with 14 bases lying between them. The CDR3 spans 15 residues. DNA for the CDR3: TGTGCCAGCAGGGGAACCGGGACACGCAATCAGCCCCAGCATTTT. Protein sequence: CASRGTGTRNQPQHF.

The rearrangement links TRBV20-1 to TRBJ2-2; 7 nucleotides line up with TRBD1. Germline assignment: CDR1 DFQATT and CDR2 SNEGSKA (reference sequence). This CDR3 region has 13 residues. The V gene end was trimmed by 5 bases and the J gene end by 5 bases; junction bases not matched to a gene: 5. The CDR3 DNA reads TGCAGTGCTGAGGGGGCGCGTACCGGGGAGCTGTTTTTT. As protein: CSAEGARTGELFF.

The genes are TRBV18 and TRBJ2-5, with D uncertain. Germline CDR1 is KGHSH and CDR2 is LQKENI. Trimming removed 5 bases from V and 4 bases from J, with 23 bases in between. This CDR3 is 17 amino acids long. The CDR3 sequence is CASSNLLSRTKIETQYF. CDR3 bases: TGTGCCAGCTCAAATTTGCTGTCCAGAACAAAGATAGAGACCCAGTACTTC.

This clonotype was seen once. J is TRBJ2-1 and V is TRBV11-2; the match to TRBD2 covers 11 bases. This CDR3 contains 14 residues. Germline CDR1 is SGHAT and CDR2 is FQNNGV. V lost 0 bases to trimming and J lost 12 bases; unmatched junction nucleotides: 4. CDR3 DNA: TGTGCCAGCAGCTTAGATGGTAGCGGGAGGGGGCAGTTCTTC. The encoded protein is CASSLDGSGRGQFF.

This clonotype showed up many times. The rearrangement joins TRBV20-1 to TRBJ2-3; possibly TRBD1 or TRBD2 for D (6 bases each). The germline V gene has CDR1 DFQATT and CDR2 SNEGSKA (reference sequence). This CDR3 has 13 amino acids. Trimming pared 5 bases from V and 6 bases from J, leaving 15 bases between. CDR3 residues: CSAARRGADTQYF. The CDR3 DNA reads TGCAGTGCTGCCCGGAGGGGGGCTGATACGCAGTATTTT.